This T cell receptor (beta chain) originates from a study of blood T cell repertoires in COVID-19. Germline V lookup: CDR1 MNHEY, CDR2 SVGAGI. The CDR3 contains 15 residues. With 2 bases clipped from V and 9 bases from J, the junction kept 8 bases outside the gene matches. Method: immunoSEQ multiplex PCR; TCRdb's copy keeps in-frame clones and lacks some. The table records fewer than 70,000 clones, less than 90% of them present only once. This clonotype was obtained from a woman in her 70s with active COVID-19. The chain joins TRBV6-5 to TRBJ2-1; 9 bases map to TRBD1. Sequenced input: peripheral blood. CDR3 bases: TGTGCCAGCAGTTACGGACTGGGGACAGGGATTGAGCAGTTCTTC. Its translation is CASSYGLGTGIEQFF.